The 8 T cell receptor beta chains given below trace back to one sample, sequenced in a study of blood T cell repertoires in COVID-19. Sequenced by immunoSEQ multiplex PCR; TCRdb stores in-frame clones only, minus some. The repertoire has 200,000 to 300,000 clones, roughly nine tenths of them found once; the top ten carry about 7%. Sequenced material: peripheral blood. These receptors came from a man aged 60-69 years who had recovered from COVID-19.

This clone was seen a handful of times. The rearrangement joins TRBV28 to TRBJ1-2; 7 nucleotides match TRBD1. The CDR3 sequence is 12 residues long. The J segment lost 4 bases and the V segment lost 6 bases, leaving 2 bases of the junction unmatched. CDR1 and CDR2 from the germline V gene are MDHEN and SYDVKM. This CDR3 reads CASSGTAYGYTF. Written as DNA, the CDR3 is TGTGCCAGCAGCGGGACAGCCTATGGCTACACCTTC.

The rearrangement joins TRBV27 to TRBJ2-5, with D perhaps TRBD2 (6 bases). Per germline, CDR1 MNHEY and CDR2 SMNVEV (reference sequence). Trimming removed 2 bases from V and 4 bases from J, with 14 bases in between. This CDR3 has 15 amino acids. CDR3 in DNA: TGTGCCAGCAGTTTAAGATGGACCGGGGGAGAGACCCAGTACTTC. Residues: CASSLRWTGGETQYF.

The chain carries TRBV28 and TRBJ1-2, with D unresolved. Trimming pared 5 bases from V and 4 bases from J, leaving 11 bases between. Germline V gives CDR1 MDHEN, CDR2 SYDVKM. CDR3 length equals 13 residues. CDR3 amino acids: CASSPNGIYGYTF. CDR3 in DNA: TGTGCCAGCAGTCCGAACGGGATCTATGGCTACACCTTC.

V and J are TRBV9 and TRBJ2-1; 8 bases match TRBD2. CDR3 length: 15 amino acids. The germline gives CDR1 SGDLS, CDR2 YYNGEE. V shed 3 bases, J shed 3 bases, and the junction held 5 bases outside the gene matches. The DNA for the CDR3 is TGTGCCAGCAGCGAGGGACTAGTGGGCTACAATGAGCAGTTCTTC. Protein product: CASSEGLVGYNEQFF.

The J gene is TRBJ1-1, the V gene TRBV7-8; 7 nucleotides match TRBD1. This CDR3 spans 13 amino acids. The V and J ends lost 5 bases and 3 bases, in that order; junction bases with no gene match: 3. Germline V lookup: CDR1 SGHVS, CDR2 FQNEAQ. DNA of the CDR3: TGTGCCAGCAGCGCGGGACAGCACACTGAAGCTTTCTTT. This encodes CASSAGQHTEAFF.

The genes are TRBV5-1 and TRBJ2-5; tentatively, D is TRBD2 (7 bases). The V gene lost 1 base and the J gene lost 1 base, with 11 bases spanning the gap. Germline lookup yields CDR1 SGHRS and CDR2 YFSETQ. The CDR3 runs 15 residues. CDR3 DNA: TGCGCCAGCAGCTTGTGGCGGGGGCCCCAAGAGACCCAGTACTTC. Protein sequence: CASSLWRGPQETQYF. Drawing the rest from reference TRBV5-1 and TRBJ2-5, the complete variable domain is KAGVTQTPRYLIKTRGQQVTLSCSPISGHRSVSWYQQTPGQGLQFLFEYFSETQRNKGNFPGRFSGRQFSNSRSEMNVSTLELGDSALYLCASSLWRGPQETQYFGPGTRLLVL.

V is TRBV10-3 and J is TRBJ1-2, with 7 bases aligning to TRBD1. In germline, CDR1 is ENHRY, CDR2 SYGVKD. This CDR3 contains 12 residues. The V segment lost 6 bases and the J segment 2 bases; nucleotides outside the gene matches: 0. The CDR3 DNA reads TGTGCCATCAGGGGACAGAACTATGGCTACACCTTC. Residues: CAIRGQNYGYTF.

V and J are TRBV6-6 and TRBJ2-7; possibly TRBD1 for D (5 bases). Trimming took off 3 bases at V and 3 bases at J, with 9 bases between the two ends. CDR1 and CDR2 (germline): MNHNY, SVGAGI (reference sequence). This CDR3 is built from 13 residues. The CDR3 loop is CASSYRQNYEQYF. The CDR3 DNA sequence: TGTGCCAGCAGTTATCGACAGAACTACGAGCAGTACTTC.